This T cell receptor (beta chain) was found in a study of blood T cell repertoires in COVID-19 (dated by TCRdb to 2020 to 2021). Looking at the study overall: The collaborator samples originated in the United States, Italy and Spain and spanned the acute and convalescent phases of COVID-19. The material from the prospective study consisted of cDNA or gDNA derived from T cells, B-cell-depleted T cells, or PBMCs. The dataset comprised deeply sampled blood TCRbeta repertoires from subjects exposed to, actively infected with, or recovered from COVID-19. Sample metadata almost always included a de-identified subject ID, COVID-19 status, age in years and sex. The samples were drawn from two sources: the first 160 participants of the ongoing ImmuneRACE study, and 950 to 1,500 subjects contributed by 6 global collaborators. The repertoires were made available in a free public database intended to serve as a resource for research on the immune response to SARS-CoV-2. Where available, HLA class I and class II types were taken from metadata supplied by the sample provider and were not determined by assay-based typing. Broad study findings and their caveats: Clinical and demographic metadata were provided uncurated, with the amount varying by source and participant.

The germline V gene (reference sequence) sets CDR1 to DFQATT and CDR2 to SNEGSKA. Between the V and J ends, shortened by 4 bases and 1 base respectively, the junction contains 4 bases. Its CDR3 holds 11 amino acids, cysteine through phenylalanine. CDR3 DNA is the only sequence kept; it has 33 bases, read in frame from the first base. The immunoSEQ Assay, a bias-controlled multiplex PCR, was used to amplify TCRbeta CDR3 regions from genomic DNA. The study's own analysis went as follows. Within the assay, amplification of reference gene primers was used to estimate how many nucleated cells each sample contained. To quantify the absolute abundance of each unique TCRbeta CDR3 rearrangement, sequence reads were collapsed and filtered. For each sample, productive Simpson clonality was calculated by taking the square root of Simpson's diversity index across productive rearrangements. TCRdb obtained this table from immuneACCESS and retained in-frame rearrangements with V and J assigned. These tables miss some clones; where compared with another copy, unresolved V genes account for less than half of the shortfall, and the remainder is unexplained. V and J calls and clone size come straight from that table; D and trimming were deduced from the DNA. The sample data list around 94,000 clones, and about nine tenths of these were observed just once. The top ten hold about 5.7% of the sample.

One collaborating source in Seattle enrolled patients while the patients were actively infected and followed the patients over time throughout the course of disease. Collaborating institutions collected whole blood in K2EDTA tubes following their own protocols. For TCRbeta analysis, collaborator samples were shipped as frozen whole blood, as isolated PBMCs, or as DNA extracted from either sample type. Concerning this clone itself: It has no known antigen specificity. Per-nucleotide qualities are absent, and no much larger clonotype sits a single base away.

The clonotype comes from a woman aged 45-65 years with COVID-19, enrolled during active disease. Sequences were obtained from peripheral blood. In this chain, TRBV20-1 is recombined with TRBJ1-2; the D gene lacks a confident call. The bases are TGCAGTGCTAACTTTAACTATGGCTACACCTTC. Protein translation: CSANFNYGYTF.